One TCR beta chain is described in this entry. Its cognate antigen is unknown. The record originates from a study of shared clonotypes between healthy human individuals. It was into CD45RA+ naive and CD45RA-negative memory subsets that the CD4+ cells were split. The study's findings and limits: Despite large depth, sorted-subset datasets appeared incompletely sequenced.

Using immunoSEQ multiplex PCR, the repertoire was profiled, and TCRdb retains in-frame clones only, with some absent. In the table there are around 940,000 clones, around three quarters of which are singletons. The sequence was obtained from a man aged 18 to 29 in good health. The sequenced material came from memory CD4+ T cells sorted from blood. Regarding subset: CD45RA-negative fraction.

In DNA, the CDR3 is TGTGCCAGCAGCCCGGGGCTAGCGGACTACGAGCAGTACTTC. Its protein product is CASSPGLADYEQYF. The chain is built from TRBV7-8 and TRBJ2-7; 7 bases agree with TRBD2. Looked up from germline, CDR1 is SGHVS and CDR2 is FQNEAQ. The CDR3 is made up of 14 amino acids. V shed 5 bases and J 3 bases; nucleotides not matched to a gene: 7.